This TCR beta chain was sequenced in a study of shared clonotypes between healthy human individuals (dated by TCRdb to 2018 to 2021). Study-wide context: The cohort included three men and a couple of women between 18 and 49 years of age. Each donor's leukapheresis produced roughly between roughly 0.85 and 10 billion PBMCs. For each donor, CD4 naive and CD4 memory were each given three plates, CD8 naive was given two plates, and CD8 memory was given one plate. To increase sequencing depth and limit assay-specific biases, TCR repertoire library preparation and sequencing were carried out by different laboratories using diverse techniques. The study deeply sequenced blood TCR repertoires of five healthy adults to estimate repertoire size and the extent of clonotype sharing between individuals.

What the authors observed across the whole study: Only blood was sampled, and tissue TCR repertoires likely differ from those in blood. Clonotypes shared by all four sorted-subset donors showed higher generation probabilities than non-shared clonotypes. The genetic and exposure-history diversity represented was limited by the small number of donors. Based on pairwise subsampling, the degree of clonotype sharing among donors was expected to be affected by sequencing depth. Approximately 5% of naive CD4, 3.5% of naive CD8, approximately 2.2% of memory CD4, and over 0.35% of memory CD8 clonotypes were shared across a handful of donors. Larger estimated clonotype richness was generally found for naive subsets than for memory subsets. Rarefaction of sorted-subset datasets indicated incomplete sequencing despite the large sequencing depth.

For this clone: Its binding antigen is unknown. No clone much larger than this one lies a single base away; base qualities are absent.

The donors were healthy, HIV-negative adults with no recently reported acute infections or vaccinations. Every donor was a Caucasian adult residing in Nashville, Tennessee, USA. CD4+ T cells were enriched through magnetic negative selection, after which naive cells were positively selected on CD45RA and the remaining negative fraction served as the memory subset. After blood collection by leukapheresis, PBMCs were isolated using Ficoll-Histopaque density gradient centrifugation and then cryopreserved in the vapor phase of liquid nitrogen. Analytical flow cytometry was used to check the purity and quantity of every magnetically sorted T cell population. From each sorted fraction, genomic DNA was isolated and quantified by UV absorbance on a Nanodrop 2000c. Using the deep immunoSEQ assay, multiplex PCR amplified TCR CDR3 regions from genomic DNA. Extracted genomic DNA from each cell subset was distributed evenly across all wells of several immunoSEQ 96-well plates, and each plate was treated as a replicate. For sorted subsets, 150 to 250 ng of genomic DNA, equivalent to about 30,000 T cell genomes, went into each replicate PCR. Purified libraries were measured with a Qubit 3.0 fluorometer, size-checked on a Bioanalyzer 2100, and measured again with the KAPA Library Quantification kit. Every immunoSEQ 96-well plate was sequenced on a separate single-read 150-cycle Illumina NextSeq 550 flow cell. From the authors' description of their analysis: Because the immunoSEQ output held only junctional sequences and lacked quality scores, the filtering could not match the filtering applied to full-length reads. Sequences were annotated with PyIR, a Python wrapper for IgBLAST v1.9, using IMGT germline references to assign V/J genes and CDR3. Reads with weak V/J assignments (E-value above 1e-6), missing CDR3, stop codons, out-of-frame junctions, or ambiguous translated residues were removed. V3J clonotypes were defined by identical inferred V gene, J gene, and CDR3 amino acid sequence. To compute the percentage overlap between repertoires, the number of shared unique clonotypes was divided by the size of the smaller repertoire. RTK rarefaction, the Chao1 estimator, and Recon v2.1 estimates of unobserved clonotypes were used to assess repertoire richness. OLGA was used to compute generation probabilities for all TCRbeta clonotypes that the gDNA method yielded from a handful of donors. This immuneACCESS table, as held by TCRdb, lists in-frame sequences with V and J called but not all clones. Of the missing ones, under half trace to an unresolved V gene in checked studies; the others have no known cause. The DNA gave D and trimming, while V, J and clone size come from that table. Counted in this sample were about 2.4 million clones; roughly 93% of them appeared once. Approximately 0.36% of the sample is in the top ten clones.

V is pared back by 1 base and J by 5 bases, with 14 bases lying between the germline termini. From cysteine to phenylalanine, the CDR3 is 15 amino acids long. The read is trimmed to its CDR3 DNA, 45 bases read in frame from base 1. CDR1 LGHNA and CDR2 YSLEER were looked up in the germline V gene. This clonotype was obtained from a man aged 18 to 30 in good health. Some clones in this sample may be carry-over from other donors' samples. The sequenced sample was naive CD4+ T cells from PBMCs. Reading the label with the study, this specimen's cell subset or site is: CD45RA+ positively selected. The V and J genes are TRBV4-3 and TRBJ1-2; possibly the D gene is TRBD1, per 5 matching bases. The nucleotide sequence is TGCGCCAGCAGCCAAGCGCTCTTCGGGGGGTATGGCTACACCTTC. It encodes CASSQALFGGYGYTF.